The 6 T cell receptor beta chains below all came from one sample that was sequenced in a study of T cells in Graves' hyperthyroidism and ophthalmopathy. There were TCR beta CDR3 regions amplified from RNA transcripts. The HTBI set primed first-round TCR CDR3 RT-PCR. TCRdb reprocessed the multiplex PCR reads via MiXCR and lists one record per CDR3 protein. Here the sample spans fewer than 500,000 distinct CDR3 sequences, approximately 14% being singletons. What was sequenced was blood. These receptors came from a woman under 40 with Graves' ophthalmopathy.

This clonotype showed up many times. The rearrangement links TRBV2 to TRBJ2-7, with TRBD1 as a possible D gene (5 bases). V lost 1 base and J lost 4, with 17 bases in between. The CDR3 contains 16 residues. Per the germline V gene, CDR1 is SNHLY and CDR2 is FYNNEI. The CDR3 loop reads CASSEGTFEANYEQYF. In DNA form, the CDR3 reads TGTGCCAGCAGTGAAGGGACATTCGAGGCTAATTACGAGCAGTACTTC.

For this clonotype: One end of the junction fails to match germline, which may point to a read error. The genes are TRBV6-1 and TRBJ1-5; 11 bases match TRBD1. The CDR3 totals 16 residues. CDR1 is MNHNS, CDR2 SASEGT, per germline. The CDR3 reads CARSGGTGGGNQPQHF. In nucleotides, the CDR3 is TGTGCCCGCAGTGGGGGGACAGGGGGAGGCAATCAGCCCCAGCATTTT.

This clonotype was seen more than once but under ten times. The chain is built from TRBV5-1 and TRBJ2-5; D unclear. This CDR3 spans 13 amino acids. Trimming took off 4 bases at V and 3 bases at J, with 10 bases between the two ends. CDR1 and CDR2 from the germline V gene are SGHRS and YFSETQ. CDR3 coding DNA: TGCGCCAGCAGCCGCCCGACGGAAGAGACCCAGTACTTC. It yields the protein CASSRPTEETQYF.

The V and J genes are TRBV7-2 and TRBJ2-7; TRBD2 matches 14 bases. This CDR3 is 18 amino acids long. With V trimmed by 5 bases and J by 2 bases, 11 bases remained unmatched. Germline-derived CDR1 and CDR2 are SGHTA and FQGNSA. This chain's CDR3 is CASSASGLAGGSAYEQYF. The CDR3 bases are TGTGCCAGCAGCGCCAGCGGACTAGCGGGGGGATCAGCCTACGAGCAGTACTTC.

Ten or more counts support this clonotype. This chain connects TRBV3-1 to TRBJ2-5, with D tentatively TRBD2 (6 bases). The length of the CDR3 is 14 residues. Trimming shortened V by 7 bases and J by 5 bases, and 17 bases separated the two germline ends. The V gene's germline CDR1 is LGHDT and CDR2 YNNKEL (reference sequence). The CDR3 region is CASTPSLAYETQYF. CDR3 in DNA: TGTGCCAGCACCCCCTCCCTAGCGTACGAGACCCAGTACTTC.

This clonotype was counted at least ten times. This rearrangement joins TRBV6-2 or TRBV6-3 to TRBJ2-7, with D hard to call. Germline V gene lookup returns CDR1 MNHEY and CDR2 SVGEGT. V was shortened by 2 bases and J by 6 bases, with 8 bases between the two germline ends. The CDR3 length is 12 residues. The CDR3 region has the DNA TGTGCCAGCAGTTACGGCCCAAGCGAGCAGTACTTC. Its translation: CASSYGPSEQYF.